These T cell receptor beta chains were read from a single sample in a study of cytotoxic CD8 clonotypes in ibrutinib-treated CLL. TCRdb keeps only in-frame clones here, not all; method: immunoSEQ multiplex PCR. The repertoire holds about 50,000 clones, with around 60% as singletons. The sample consisted of PBMCs, taken after 24 months of ibrutinib treatment. The origin of the receptors is a human donor with chronic lymphocytic leukemia. Both conserved end residues are part of each CDR3. The D gene is left open where the match is weak. Size tells how often a clone was seen (once, few, many) or the class of an expanded clone, and some rows leave it out.

j_call,clone_size,v_call,d_call,cdr3_aa,cdr3_nt
TRBJ2-1,.,TRBV29-1,TRBD2,CSAGGGPGNEQFF,TGCAGCGCGGGGGGGGGCCCGGGCAATGAGCAGTTCTTC
TRBJ2-3,.,TRBV2,.,CASNGGGRGSDTQYF,TGTGCCAGCAATGGGGGGGGCAGGGGCTCGGATACGCAGTATTTT
TRBJ2-2,.,TRBV5-4,TRBD2,CASSLVAGDTGELFF,TGTGCCAGCAGCTTAGTAGCGGGGGACACCGGGGAGCTGTTTTTT
TRBJ2-1,.,TRBV5-1,.,CASSTTAWGGAGNEQFF,TGCGCCAGCAGCACGACCGCCTGGGGGGGGGCAGGGAATGAGCAGTTCTTC
TRBJ1-2,few,TRBV5-6,.,CASSPQGYGYTF,TGTGCCAGCAGCCCTCAGGGATATGGCTACACCTTC
TRBJ2-1,.,TRBV7-9,TRBD1,CASSPRTGVNEQFF,TGTGCCAGCAGCCCACGGACAGGGGTCAATGAGCAGTTCTTC
TRBJ1-1,.,TRBV11-2,.,CASSLRPPGTNTEAFF,TGTGCCAGCAGCTTACGCCCCCCGGGAACGAACACTGAAGCTTTCTTT
TRBJ1-5,.,TRBV27,.,CASSLGGIYQPQHF,TGTGCCAGCAGTTTAGGGGGTATCTATCAGCCCCAGCATTTT
TRBJ2-2,.,TRBV2,.,CASSERTGRLFF,TGTGCCAGCAGTGAGCGAACAGGGAGGCTGTTTTTT
TRBJ1-2,.,TRBV6-1,TRBD1,CAIYRQGYYGYTF,TGTGCCATCTACAGACAGGGGTACTATGGCTACACCTTC
TRBJ2-7,.,TRBV5-6,TRBD1,CASSLVVRGYYEQYF,TGTGCCAGCAGCTTGGTGGTCAGGGGGTACTACGAGCAGTACTTC
TRBJ2-3,.,TRBV15,.,CATSRDPSSDTQYF,TGTGCCACCAGCAGGGACCCAAGTTCAGATACGCAGTATTTT
TRBJ2-3,.,TRBV29-1,.,CSVLREDPQYF,TGCAGCGTTCTTCGTGAGGACCCGCAGTATTTT
TRBJ1-2,many,TRBV19,.,CASSPPSSYRYGYTF,TGTGCCAGTAGTCCACCATCAAGTTATCGCTATGGCTACACCTTC
TRBJ1-1,few,TRBV6-5,TRBD1,CASSYSGQGAEAFF,TGTGCCAGCAGTTACTCGGGACAGGGGGCTGAAGCTTTCTTT
TRBJ1-6,.,TRBV6-5,.,CASSQTGNNSPLHF,TGTGCCAGCAGCCAGACAGGAAATAATTCACCCCTCCACTTT
TRBJ1-1,.,TRBV19,.,CASRTTGWGTEAFF,TGTGCCAGTAGGACGACAGGCTGGGGGACTGAAGCTTTCTTT
TRBJ2-7,few,TRBV5-1,.,CASSFGPLREQYF,TGCGCCAGCAGTTTTGGGCCCCTGCGCGAGCAGTACTTC
TRBJ2-5,.,TRBV6-1,TRBD2,CASSVLAGGIQETQYF,TGTGCCAGCAGTGTCCTAGCGGGGGGCATCCAAGAGACCCAGTACTTC
TRBJ2-3,.,TRBV18,TRBD2,CASSPTTSGASTDTQYF,TGTGCCAGCTCACCCACGACTAGCGGGGCAAGCACAGATACGCAGTATTTT
TRBJ1-6,.,TRBV6-6,.,CASSYSKGSPLHF,TGTGCCAGCAGTTACTCGAAGGGTTCACCCCTCCACTTT
TRBJ1-6,.,TRBV27,TRBD1,CASSLEGAFNSPLHF,TGTGCCAGCAGTTTGGAGGGGGCATTTAATTCACCCCTCCACTTT
TRBJ2-3,few,TRBV4-1,TRBD1,CASSHSGTGAETDTQYF,TGCGCCAGCAGCCATTCCGGGACAGGGGCGGAAACAGATACGCAGTATTTT
TRBJ2-1,.,TRBV9,TRBD2,CASSAGGTTTYNEQFF,TGTGCCAGCAGCGCCGGGGGGACTACAACTTACAATGAGCAGTTCTTC
TRBJ2-3,.,TRBV6-6,.,CASTFSTDTQYF,TGTGCCAGCACTTTTAGCACAGATACGCAGTATTTT
TRBJ2-7,.,TRBV6-5,.,CASSYTSYEQYF,TGTGCCAGCAGTTATACTTCCTACGAGCAGTACTTC
TRBJ2-7,.,TRBV21-1,.,CASSKAGLAVYEQYF,TGTGCCAGCAGCAAAGCCGGCCTAGCGGTCTACGAGCAGTACTTC
TRBJ2-7,few,TRBV2,.,CASSREDEQYF,TGTGCCAGCAGCCGAGAGGACGAGCAGTACTTC
TRBJ1-6,.,TRBV6-4,.,CASSPGTAYNSPLHF,TGTGCCAGCAGTCCCGGGACGGCGTATAATTCACCCCTCCACTTT
TRBJ1-1,few,TRBV6-5,TRBD1,CASSYSPGGDTEAFF,TGTGCCAGCAGTTACTCGCCAGGGGGGGACACTGAAGCTTTCTTT
TRBJ1-2,.,TRBV5-4,.,CASSPGQRPNYGYTF,TGTGCCAGCAGCCCCGGACAGCGACCTAACTATGGCTACACCTTC
TRBJ2-1,few,TRBV2,.,CASSVRGGAYNEQFF,TGTGCCAGCAGTGTCAGGGGGGGGGCCTACAATGAGCAGTTCTTC
TRBJ2-5,few,TRBV5-1,.,CASRDSAAGETQYF,TGCGCCAGCAGGGACTCGGCGGCGGGAGAGACCCAGTACTTC
TRBJ2-7,.,TRBV5-1,.,CASSVAGADEQYF,TGCGCCAGCAGCGTCGCAGGGGCTGACGAGCAGTACTTC
TRBJ2-3,once,TRBV6-8,TRBD1,CASSYGQGVGRGLTDTQYF,TGTGCCAGCAGTTACGGACAGGGGGTCGGGCGGGGACTAACAGATACGCAGTATTTT
TRBJ1-1,.,TRBV11-2,TRBD1,CASSLENRGEAFF,TGTGCCAGCAGCTTAGAAAACAGGGGTGAAGCTTTCTTT
TRBJ2-7,.,TRBV7-9,TRBD1,CASSGSRDRGTYEQYF,TGTGCCAGCAGCGGCTCCCGGGACAGGGGGACCTACGAGCAGTACTTC
TRBJ1-1,.,TRBV5-1,TRBD1,CASSWSTGADTEAFF,TGCGCCAGCAGCTGGTCGACAGGGGCGGACACTGAAGCTTTCTTT
TRBJ1-5,few,TRBV23-1,TRBD1,CASSLGTGKGNQPQHF,TGCGCCAGCAGTCTAGGGACAGGTAAAGGCAATCAGCCCCAGCATTTT
TRBJ2-7,many,TRBV10-1,TRBD2,CASSGGGEQYF,TGCGCCAGCAGTGGGGGGGGCGAGCAGTACTTC
TRBJ2-2,.,TRBV4-1,.,CASSHRDVNTGELFF,TGCGCCAGCAGCCACCGGGACGTGAACACCGGGGAGCTGTTTTTT
TRBJ2-7,.,TRBV5-1,.,CASSTGQLSSYEQYF,TGCGCCAGCAGCACAGGACAGCTGAGCTCCTACGAGCAGTACTTC
TRBJ1-5,.,TRBV7-8,.,CASSFTGFLDQPQHF,TGTGCCAGCAGCTTTACAGGGTTCTTGGATCAGCCCCAGCATTTT
TRBJ1-5,.,TRBV19,.,CASTRGLGQPQHF,TGTGCCAGTACTCGGGGGCTTGGTCAGCCCCAGCATTTT
TRBJ2-7,.,TRBV5-4,.,CASSLDRAGEQYF,TGTGCCAGCAGCTTGGACAGGGCAGGGGAGCAGTACTTC
TRBJ1-1,few,TRBV11-3,.,CASSLDEGTEAFF,TGTGCCAGCAGCTTAGACGAGGGGACTGAAGCTTTCTTT
TRBJ2-7,.,TRBV5-1,.,CASSLGETYSYEQYF,TGCGCCAGCAGCTTGGGGGAGACGTACTCCTACGAGCAGTACTTC
TRBJ2-3,few,TRBV5-1,TRBD2,CASSSDSGAYTDTQYF,TGCGCCAGCAGCTCTGATAGCGGGGCTTACACAGATACGCAGTATTTT
TRBJ2-7,.,TRBV18,TRBD1,CASSETGGGYEQYF,TGTGCCAGCTCAGAAACAGGGGGCGGATACGAGCAGTACTTC
TRBJ1-1,.,TRBV2,.,CASSEVRGPNTEAFF,TGTGCCAGCAGTGAAGTCCGAGGCCCGAACACTGAAGCTTTCTTT
TRBJ1-4,once,TRBV9,.,CASSVDLGEGKLFF,TGTGCCAGCAGCGTAGATCTGGGGGAGGGAAAACTGTTTTTT
TRBJ1-6,once,TRBV27,TRBD1,CASSLRRQGLGSPLHF,TGTGCCAGCAGTTTACGTCGACAGGGTCTGGGGTCACCCCTCCACTTT
TRBJ1-5,.,TRBV7-8,.,CASSLGQNAGALIQPQHF,TGTGCCAGCAGCTTAGGCCAAAACGCGGGCGCATTGATTCAGCCCCAGCATTTT